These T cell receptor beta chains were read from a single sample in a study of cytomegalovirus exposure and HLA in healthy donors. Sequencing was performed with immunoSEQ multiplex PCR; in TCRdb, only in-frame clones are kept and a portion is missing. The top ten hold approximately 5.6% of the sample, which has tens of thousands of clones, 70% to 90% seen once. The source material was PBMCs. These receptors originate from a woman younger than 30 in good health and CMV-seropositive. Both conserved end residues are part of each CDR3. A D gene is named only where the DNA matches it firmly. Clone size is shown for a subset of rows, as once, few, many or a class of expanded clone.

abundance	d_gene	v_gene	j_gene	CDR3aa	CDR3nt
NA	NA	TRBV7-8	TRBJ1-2	CASSLEWGGKSGYTF	TGTGCCAGCAGCTTAGAGTGGGGGGGGAAGAGCGGCTACACCTTC
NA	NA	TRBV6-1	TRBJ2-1	CASSEPSDEQFF	TGTGCCAGCAGTGAACCTTCCGATGAGCAGTTCTTC
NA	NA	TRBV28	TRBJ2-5	CALGRGPAQTQYF	TGTGCACTCGGGCGGGGCCCCGCGCAGACCCAGTACTTC
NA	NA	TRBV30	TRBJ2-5	CAWSRAITAKETQYF	TGTGCCTGGAGCAGGGCCATTACCGCTAAAGAGACCCAGTACTTC
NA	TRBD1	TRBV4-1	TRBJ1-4	CASSQEPGQGAPKLFF	TGCGCCAGCAGCCAAGAGCCGGGACAGGGGGCCCCAAAACTGTTTTTT
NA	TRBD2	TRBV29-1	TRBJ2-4	CSAGGTSDPLAKNIQYF	TGCAGCGCCGGCGGGACTAGCGATCCGTTAGCCAAAAACATTCAGTACTTC
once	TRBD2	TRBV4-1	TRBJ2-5	CASSLFRLAGGETQYF	TGCGCCAGCAGCCTATTCCGACTAGCGGGAGGAGAGACCCAGTACTTC
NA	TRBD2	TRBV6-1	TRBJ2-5	CASSEGLDQETQYF	TGTGCCAGCAGTGAGGGACTAGACCAAGAGACCCAGTACTTC
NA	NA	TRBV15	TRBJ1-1	CATSREDSEAFF	TGTGCCACCAGCAGAGAAGACAGCGAAGCTTTCTTT
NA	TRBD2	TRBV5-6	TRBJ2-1	CASSLALGGLAGDEFF	TGTGCCAGCAGCTTGGCCCTAGGAGGACTAGCGGGGGACGAGTTCTTC
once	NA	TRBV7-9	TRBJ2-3	CASSLPKQGTSTDTQYF	TGTGCCAGCAGCTTACCTAAACAGGGGACTAGCACAGATACGCAGTATTTT
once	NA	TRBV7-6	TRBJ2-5	CASISSPGSQETQYF	TGTGCCAGCATCTCCAGTCCGGGGAGCCAAGAGACCCAGTACTTC
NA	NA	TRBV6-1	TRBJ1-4	CASTEGGTNEKLFF	TGTGCCAGCACGGAGGGAGGAACTAATGAAAAACTGTTTTTT
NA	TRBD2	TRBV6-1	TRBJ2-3	CASSEASAGVGDTQYF	TGTGCCAGCAGTGAAGCTTCAGCGGGGGTTGGAGATACGCAGTATTTT
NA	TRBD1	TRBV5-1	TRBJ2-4	CASSRGQGENIQYF	TGCGCCAGCAGCCGGGGACAGGGAGAAAACATTCAGTACTTC
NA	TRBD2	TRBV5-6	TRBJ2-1	CASSLTGGGGYNEQFF	TGTGCCAGCAGCTTGACGGGTGGCGGGGGATACAATGAGCAGTTCTTC
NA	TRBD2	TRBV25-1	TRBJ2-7	CASSASGTSWYEQYF	TGTGCCAGCAGCGCCTCCGGGACTAGCTGGTACGAGCAGTACTTC
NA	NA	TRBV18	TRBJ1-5	CASSLHHSNQPQHF	TGTGCCAGCTCACTACACCATAGCAATCAGCCCCAGCATTTT
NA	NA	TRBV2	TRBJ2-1	CASTYDNEQFF	TGTGCCAGCACCTACGACAATGAGCAGTTCTTC
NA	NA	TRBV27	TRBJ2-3	CASSTYREDTQYF	TGTGCCAGCAGTACCTACAGGGAGGATACGCAGTATTTT
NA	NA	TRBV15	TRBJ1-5	CATSRVNGNQPQHF	TGTGCCACCAGCAGAGTAAATGGCAATCAGCCCCAGCATTTT
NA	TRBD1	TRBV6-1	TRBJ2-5	CAVMDRGLGTQYF	TGTGCCGTAATGGACAGGGGGCTAGGGACCCAGTACTTC
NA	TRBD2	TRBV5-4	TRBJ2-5	CASSLSSGGQETQYF	TGTGCCAGCAGCCTCTCTAGCGGGGGGCAGGAGACCCAGTACTTC
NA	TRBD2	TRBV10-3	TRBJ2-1	CAISGVSGGTYNEQFF	TGTGCCATCAGTGGGGTTAGCGGGGGCACCTACAATGAGCAGTTCTTC
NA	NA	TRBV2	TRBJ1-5	CASSLNSNQPQHF	TGTGCCAGCAGTCTAAATAGCAATCAGCCCCAGCATTTT
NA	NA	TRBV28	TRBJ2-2	CASSLLAFTGELFF	TGTGCCAGCAGTTTATTGGCTTTTACCGGGGAGCTGTTTTTT
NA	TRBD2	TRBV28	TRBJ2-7	CASSRPLGLFSYEQYF	TGTGCCAGCAGTCGTCCTTTGGGACTATTCTCCTACGAGCAGTACTTC
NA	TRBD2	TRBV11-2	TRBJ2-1	CASSRGLAVGSSYNEQFF	TGTGCCAGCAGCCGTGGTCTAGCGGTGGGGAGCTCCTACAATGAGCAGTTCTTC